This T cell receptor beta chain was observed in a study of T cells in narcolepsy. Here immunoSEQ multiplex PCR was the method, and the copy in TCRdb shows in-frame clones only, minus some. The sample shows tens of thousands of clones, roughly 88% of them seen only once. This clonotype originated in a human donor with narcolepsy. The sequenced sample was CD45RA- memory CD4+ T cells from PBMCs.

The CDR3 DNA reads as TGCAGCGTCACTAGGGGGCCAATTGAGCAGTTCTTC. Translating it yields CSVTRGPIEQFF. The V and J genes are TRBV29-1 and TRBJ2-1, with 7 bases identical to TRBD1. This CDR3 has 12 amino acids. Germline CDR1 reads SQVTM; CDR2 reads ANQGSEA. J was trimmed by 9 bases and V by 6 bases; bases with no gene match: 8.